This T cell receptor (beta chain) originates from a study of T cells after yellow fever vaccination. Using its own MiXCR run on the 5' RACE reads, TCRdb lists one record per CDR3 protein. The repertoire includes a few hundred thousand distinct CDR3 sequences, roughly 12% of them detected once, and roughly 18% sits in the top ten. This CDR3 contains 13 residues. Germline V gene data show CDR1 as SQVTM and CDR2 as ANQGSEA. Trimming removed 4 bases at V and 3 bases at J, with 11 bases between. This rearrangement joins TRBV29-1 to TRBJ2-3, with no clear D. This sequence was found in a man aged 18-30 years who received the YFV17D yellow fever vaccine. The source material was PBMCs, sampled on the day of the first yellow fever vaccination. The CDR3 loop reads CSVGSLGTDTQYF. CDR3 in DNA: TGCAGCGTTGGGTCCCTGGGGACAGATACGCAGTATTTT.